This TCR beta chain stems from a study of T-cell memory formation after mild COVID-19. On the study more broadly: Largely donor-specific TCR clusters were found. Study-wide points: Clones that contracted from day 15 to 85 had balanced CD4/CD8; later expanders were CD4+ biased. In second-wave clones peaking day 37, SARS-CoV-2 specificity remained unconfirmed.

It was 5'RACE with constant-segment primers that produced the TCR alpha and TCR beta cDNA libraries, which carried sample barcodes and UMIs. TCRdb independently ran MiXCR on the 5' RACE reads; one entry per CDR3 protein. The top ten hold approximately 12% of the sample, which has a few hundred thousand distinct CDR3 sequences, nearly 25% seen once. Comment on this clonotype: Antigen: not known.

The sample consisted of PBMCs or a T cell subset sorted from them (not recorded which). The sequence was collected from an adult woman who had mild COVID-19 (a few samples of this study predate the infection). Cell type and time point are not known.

DNA for the CDR3: TGCAGTGCTAACGCCTGGACCGAAGCCTACGAGCAGTACTTC. Its protein product is CSANAWTEAYEQYF. This chain joins TRBV20-1 and TRBJ2-7; D gene ambiguous. V lost 4 bases to trimming and J lost 2 bases, with 15 bases between them. The CDR3 length is 14 residues. The germline gives CDR1 DFQATT, CDR2 SNEGSKA (reference sequence).